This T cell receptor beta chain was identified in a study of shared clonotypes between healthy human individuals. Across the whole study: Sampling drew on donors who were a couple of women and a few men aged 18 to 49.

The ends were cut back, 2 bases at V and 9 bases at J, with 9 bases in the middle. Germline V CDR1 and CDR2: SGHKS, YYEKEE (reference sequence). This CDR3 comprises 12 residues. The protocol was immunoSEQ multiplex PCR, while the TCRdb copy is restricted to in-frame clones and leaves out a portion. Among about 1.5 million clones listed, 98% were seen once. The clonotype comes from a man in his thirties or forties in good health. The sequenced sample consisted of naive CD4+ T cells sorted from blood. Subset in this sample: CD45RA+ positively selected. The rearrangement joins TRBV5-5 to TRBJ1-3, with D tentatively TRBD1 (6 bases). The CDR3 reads CASSLGGATIYF. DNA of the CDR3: TGTGCCAGCAGCTTAGGGGGAGCCACCATATATTTT.